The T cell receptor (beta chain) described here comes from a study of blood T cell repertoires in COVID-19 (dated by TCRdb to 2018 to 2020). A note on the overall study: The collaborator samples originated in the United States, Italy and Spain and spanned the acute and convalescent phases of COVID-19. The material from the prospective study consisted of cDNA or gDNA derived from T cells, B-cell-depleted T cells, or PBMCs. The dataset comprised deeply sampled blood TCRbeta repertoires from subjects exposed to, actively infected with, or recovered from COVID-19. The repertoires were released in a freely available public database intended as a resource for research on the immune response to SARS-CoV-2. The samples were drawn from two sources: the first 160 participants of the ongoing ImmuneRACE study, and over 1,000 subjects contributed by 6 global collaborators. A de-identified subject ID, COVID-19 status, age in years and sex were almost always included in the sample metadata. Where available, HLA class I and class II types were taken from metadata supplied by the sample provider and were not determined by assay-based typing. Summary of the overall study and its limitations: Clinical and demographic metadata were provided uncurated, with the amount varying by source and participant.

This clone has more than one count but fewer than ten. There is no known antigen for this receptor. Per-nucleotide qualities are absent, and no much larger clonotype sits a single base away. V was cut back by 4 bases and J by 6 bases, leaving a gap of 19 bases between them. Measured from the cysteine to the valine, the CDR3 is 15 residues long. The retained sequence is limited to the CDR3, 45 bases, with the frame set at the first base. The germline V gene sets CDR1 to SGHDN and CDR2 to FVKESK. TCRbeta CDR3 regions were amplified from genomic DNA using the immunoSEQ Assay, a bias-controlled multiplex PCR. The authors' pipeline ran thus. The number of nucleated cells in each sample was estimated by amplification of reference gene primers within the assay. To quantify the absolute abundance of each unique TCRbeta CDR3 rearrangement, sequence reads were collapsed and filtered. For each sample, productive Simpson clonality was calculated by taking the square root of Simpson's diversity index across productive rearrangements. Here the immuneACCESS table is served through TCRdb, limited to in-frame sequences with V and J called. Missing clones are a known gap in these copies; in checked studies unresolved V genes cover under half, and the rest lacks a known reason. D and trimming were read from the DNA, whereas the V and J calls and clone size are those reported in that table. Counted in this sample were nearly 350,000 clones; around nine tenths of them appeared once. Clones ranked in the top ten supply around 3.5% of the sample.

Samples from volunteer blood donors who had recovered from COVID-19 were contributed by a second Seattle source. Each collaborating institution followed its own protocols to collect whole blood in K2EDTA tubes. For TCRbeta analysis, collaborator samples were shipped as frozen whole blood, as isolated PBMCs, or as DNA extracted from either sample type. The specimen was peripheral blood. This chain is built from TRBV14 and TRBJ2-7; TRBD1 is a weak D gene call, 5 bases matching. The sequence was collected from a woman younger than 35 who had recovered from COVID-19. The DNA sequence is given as TGTGCCAGCAGCCCCCATGTTGGACACATAGGCGAGCAGTACGTC. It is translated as CASSPHVGHIGEQYV.